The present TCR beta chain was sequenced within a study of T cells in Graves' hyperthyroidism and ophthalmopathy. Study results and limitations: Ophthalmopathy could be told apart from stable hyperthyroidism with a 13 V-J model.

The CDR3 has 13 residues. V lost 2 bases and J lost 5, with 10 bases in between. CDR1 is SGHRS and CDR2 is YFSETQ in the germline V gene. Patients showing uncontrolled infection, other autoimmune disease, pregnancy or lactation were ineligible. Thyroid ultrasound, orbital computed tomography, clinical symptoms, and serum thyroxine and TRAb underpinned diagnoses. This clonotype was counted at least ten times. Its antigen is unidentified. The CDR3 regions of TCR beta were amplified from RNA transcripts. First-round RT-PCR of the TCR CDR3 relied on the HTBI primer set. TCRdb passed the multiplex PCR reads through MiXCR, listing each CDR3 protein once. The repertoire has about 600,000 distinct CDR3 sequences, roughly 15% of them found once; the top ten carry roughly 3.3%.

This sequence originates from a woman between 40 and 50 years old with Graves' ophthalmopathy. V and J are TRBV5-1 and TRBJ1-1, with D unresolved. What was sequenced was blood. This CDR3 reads CASSLQTRTEAFF. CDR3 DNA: TGCGCCAGCAGCTTACAGACGAGGACTGAAGCTTTCTTT.